This T cell receptor beta chain was sequenced during a study of T cell responses to AZD1222 COVID-19 vaccine. Whole-study findings and limits: Nearly half of unique spike-specific TCRs reportedly avoided B.1.351 and B.1.1.7 mutated regions. Among vaccine-associated CD4 TCRs, coverage spanned spike, with dominance at 160-218 and 743-854. All repertoire sampling was performed exclusively after the peak T cell response. Baseline antibody screening turned up just six or seven seropositive AZD1222 recipients.

Libraries were prepared by immunoSEQ multiplex PCR; TCRdb keeps only in-frame clonotypes and omits some of them. The top ten hold approximately 0.52% of the sample, which has approximately 300,000 clones, 94% seen once. Notes on this clone: Its matching antigen is unknown.

V gave up 8 bases and J gave up 3 bases, with 14 bases separating them. The germline CDR1 and CDR2 sequences are MNHEY and SMNVEV (reference sequence). The CDR3 covers 13 residues. This receptor was identified in an adult who received the AZD1222 COVID-19 vaccine. The sample consisted of peripheral blood, taken 28 days after the second AZD1222 dose. The chain employs TRBV27 and TRBJ2-7; either TRBD1 or TRBD2 may supply D (6 bases each). Here the CDR3 DNA reads TGTGCCAGCGCTGGCGGGACACGCTACGAGCAGTACTTC. It specifies CASAGGTRYEQYF.